This T cell receptor beta chain emerged from a study of regulatory T cells in long-lasting Graves disease (dated by TCRdb to 2020 to 2023). Concerning the study at large: Newly diagnosed Graves' disease patients had taken antithyroid drugs for less than 3 months. Persistent Graves' disease patients were compared with newly diagnosed Graves' disease patients by peripheral blood TCR sequencing and RNA sequencing. A total of roughly 33 samples were covered by TCR sequencing, comprising approximately 13 persistent and 20 newly diagnosed Graves' disease patients. The study took place in China and was registered as a clinical trial. Here is what the overall study found, with its caveats: Compared with newly diagnosed patients, persistent Graves' disease patients had lower TCR Shannon entropy and fewer highly expanded clones, which suggests clonal expansion. TRBV28, TRBJ1-2 and TRBJ2-5 were preferentially used in persistent disease, while TRBV20-1 and TRBJ2-1 were favored in newly diagnosed disease. A larger number of public clonotypes was shared among persistent patients (approximately 2,500) than among newly diagnosed patients (around 890). Only the TCR beta chain was sequenced and analyzed. Only peripheral blood was studied, because thyroid tissue, the primary lesion, was inaccessible. The authors noted that the small sample size was a limitation that may lower accuracy.

The CDR3, from cysteine to phenylalanine, totals 14 residues. The kept DNA is CDR3 alone, 42 bases in frame from the first base. Trimming accounts for 6 bases at V and 8 bases at J, while the number of junction bases matched to no gene is 15. For CDR1 and CDR2, the germline V gene (reference sequence) lists DFQATT and SNEGSKA. Sample time point, as interpreted from the label and publication: newly diagnosed GD, antithyroid drugs for less than 3 months. RNA was extracted from PBMCs in TRIzol for both TCR sequencing and RNA sequencing. Graves' disease was diagnosed according to American Thyroid Association guidelines. Recruitment of patients was carried out at an endocrinology department in Xi'an, China. From each patient, around 9.3 milliliters of peripheral blood was collected into an EDTA anticoagulant tube. Ficoll Paque Plus density gradient separation was used to isolate PBMCs, and no further T cell sorting was done. RNA quality was checked with an Agilent 2100 Bioanalyzer and agarose gel, and concentration with a NanoDrop 2000.

This clonotype was seen ten or more times. The antigen this receptor binds is unknown. Base-call qualities are not available, and no considerably larger clone is one nucleotide away. Libraries were made using multiplex PCR. Instrument used: Illumina HiSeq 4000. iRepertoire HTBI primers and Arm-PCR amplification of CDR3 regions were used to construct TCR beta libraries. Before sequencing, the PCR products went through gel purification. The authors' pipeline ran thus. Gene usage analysis of CDR3 amino acid clonotypes used the 55 to 65 TRBV and 14 to 15 TRBJ segments found across samples. COPE and FqMerger were used to merge filtered high-quality paired reads into contigs. Contigs were aligned with BLAST to IMGT TRBV, TRBD and TRBJ reference genes, and CDR3 was defined per IMGT. Highly expanded clones were defined as clonotypes with a frequency above 0.1%. Shannon entropy was used to measure repertoire diversity, and the Gini coefficient was used to measure V-J evenness. A clonotype found in more than one individual was treated as public. TCRdb passed the public sequencing reads through fastp at Q25 and MiXCR, retaining productive beta sequences. One record per CDR3 amino acid sequence lists the most common genes and DNA. The V and J calls here are based on TCRdb, not the publication. The sample has roughly 500,000 distinct CDR3 sequences on record, approximately 13% of them singletons. Under 10% of the sample rests with the top ten.

The sample was also reused in another study, on T cells in Graves' hyperthyroidism and ophthalmopathy. In that second paper, the authors write: A patient counted as having stable Graves' hyperthyroidism if no progression to ophthalmopathy occurred over 18 months of follow-up. Hyperthyroidism patients were aged 18 to 65 years and newly diagnosed, with disease duration of less than 2 months. Exclusion was applied to patients with uncontrolled infections, other autoimmune diseases, pregnancy or lactation. Clinical symptoms, serum thyroxine and TRAb, thyroid ultrasound, and orbital computed tomography formed the basis for the diagnoses. A first-round RT-PCR of the TCR CDR3 used the HTBI primer set with the Qiagen OneStep RT-PCR kit. Most expanded thyroid clonotypes (frequency above 0.001) were also detected in blood, a finding suggesting that blood repertoires may reflect thyroid immune responses. Ophthalmopathy was separated from stable hyperthyroidism by a 13 V-J signature model, with roughly 88% sensitivity and roughly 84% specificity obtained in cross-validation and 80%/75% obtained in testing. During validation, the model predicted progression to ophthalmopathy a median of approximately 6.5 months ahead of onset, with almost 71% sensitivity and roughly 75% specificity. TCR V-J signatures able to tell the groups apart were searched for in a discovery cohort of more than 90 patients, of whom about 40 had Graves' ophthalmopathy and around 57 had stable Graves' hyperthyroidism. Prospective prediction of ophthalmopathy was tested in an independent validation cohort consisting of about 20 hyperthyroidism patients and around 16 patients who later progressed to ophthalmopathy. The 90 to 100 discovery patients were randomly divided into training and test sets at a 7:3 ratio. The study also compared thyroid tissue and blood T-cell repertoires from several Graves' hyperthyroidism patients. Once sampling was done, hyperthyroidism patients were given methimazole at a starting dose of 30 mg daily, whereas ophthalmopathy patients were given high-dose intravenous methylprednisolone. A second multiplex PCR round built the libraries, followed by size selection and purification. Sequencing of the libraries was done on an Illumina HiSeq2000 using paired-end 100 bp reads. SOAPnuke was used to process the raw data, throwing out any read that contained adapters or uncalled bases, had a mean Phred below 15, or lacked an exact constant-primer or identifier match. COPE v1.2.5 was used to merge the high-quality paired reads, and each unique nucleotide sequence was defined as a clonotype. MiTCR v1.1 was used to align the clonotypes against IMGT TRBV, TRBD and TRBJ reference segments. The analysis included only V-J combinations with a frequency above 0.0001, which together covered approximately 99% of the repertoires. The TCS score was defined as F50 (clonal expansion) divided by E x V (chaos), with BLOSUM62-based TCRdist calculated between CDR3 peptides within each V-J. Welch's t-statistics and random forest reduced 450 to 600 V-J features to fewer than 15, which were used in a naive Bayes classifier (R e1071). No statistical method was used to fix the sample size in advance, and group allocation was not hidden from the investigators. According to the paper, TCR Vbeta CDR3 sequencing was carried out on some 130 peripheral blood samples, which came from 40 to 45 ophthalmopathy, around 75 hyperthyroidism and approximately 17 progressor patients.

Sample: peripheral blood mononuclear cells (PBMCs), taken at new diagnosis, from a patient treated with antithyroid drugs. The sequence is built from TRBV20-1 and TRBJ1-2; the central 7 bases match TRBD1. The TCR sequence derives from a young man with Graves disease. Donor details come from another sample of the same person, matched by shared clones. The CDR3 amino acid sequence is: CSASGTASKMGYTF. At the DNA level, the sequence is TGCAGTGCGTCCGGGACAGCTAGTAAGATGGGCTACACCTTC.